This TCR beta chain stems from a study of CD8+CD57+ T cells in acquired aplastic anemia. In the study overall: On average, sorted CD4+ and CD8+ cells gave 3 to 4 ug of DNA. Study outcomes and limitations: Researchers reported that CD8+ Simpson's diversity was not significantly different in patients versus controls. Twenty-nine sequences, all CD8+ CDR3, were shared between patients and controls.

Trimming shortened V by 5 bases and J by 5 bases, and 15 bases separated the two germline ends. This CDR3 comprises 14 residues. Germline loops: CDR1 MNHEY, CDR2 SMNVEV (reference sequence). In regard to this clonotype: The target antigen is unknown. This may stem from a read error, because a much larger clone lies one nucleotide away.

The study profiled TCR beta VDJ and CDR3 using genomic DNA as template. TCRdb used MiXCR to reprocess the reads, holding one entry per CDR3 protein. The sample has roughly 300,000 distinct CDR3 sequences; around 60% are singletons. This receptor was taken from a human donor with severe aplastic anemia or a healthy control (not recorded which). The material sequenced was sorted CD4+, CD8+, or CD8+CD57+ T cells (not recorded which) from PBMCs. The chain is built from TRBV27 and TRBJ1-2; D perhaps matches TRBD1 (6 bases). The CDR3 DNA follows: TGTGCCAGCAGTCCACACAGGGTTGATTATGGCTACACCTTC. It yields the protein CASSPHRVDYGYTF.